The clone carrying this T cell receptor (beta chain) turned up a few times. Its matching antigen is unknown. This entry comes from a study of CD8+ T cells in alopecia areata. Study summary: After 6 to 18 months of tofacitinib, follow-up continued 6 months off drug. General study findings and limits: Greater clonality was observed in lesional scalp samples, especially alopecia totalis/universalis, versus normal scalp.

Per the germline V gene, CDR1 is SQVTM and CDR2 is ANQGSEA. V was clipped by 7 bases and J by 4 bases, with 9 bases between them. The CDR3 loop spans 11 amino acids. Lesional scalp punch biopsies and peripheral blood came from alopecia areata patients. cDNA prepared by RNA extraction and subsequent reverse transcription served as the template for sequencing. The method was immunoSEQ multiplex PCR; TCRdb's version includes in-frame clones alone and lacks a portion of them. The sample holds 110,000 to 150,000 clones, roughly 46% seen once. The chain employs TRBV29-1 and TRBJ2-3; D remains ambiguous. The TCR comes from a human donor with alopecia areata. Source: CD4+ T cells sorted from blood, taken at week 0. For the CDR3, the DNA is TGCAGCGGGACCATGGCAGATACGCAGTATTTT. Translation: CSGTMADTQYF.